The T cell receptor beta chain described here comes from a study of cytomegalovirus exposure and HLA in healthy donors. With 60 Vbeta and 13 Jbeta primers, the PCR was carried out. Assay used: immunoSEQ multiplex PCR; TCRdb lists only in-frame clones, some missing. The sample has about 130,000 clones, around 72% seen once. CDR3 size: 13 residues. The germline V gene has CDR1 SGDLS and CDR2 YYNGEE. Trimming left V 4 bases short and J 4 bases short, with 8 bases between. This sequence was found in a man aged 30 to 39 in good health and CMV-seronegative. J is TRBJ2-2 and V is TRBV9; D is unresolved. The sequenced material came from PBMCs. CDR3 DNA sequence: TGTGCCAGCAGCCCCCTAGGCACCGGGGAGCTGTTTTTT. As protein: CASSPLGTGELFF.